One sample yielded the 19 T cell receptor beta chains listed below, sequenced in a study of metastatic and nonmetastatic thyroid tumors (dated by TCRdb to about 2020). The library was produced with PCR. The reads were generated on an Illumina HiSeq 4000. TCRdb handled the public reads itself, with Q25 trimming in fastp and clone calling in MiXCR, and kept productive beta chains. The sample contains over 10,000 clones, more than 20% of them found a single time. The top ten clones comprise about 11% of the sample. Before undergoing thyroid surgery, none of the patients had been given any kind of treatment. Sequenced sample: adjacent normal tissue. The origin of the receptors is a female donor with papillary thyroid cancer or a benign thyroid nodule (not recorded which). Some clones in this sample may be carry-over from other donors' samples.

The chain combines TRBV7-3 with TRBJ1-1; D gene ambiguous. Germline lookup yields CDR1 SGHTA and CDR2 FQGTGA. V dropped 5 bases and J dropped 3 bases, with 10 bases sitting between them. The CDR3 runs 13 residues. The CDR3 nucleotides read TGTGCCAGCAGCAGGAGAGCGGACACTGAAGCTTTCTTT. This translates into CASSRRADTEAFF.

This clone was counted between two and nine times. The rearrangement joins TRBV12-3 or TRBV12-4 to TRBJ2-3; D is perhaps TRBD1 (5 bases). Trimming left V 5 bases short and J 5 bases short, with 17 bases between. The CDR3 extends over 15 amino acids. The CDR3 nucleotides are TGTGCCAGCAGTCTGACAGTGGATCTACTAGATACGCAGTATTTT. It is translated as CASSLTVDLLDTQYF.

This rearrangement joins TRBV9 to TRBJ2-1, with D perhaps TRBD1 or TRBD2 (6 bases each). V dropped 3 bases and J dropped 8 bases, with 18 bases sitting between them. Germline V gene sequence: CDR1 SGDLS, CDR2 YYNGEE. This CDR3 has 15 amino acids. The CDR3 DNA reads TGTGCCAGCAGCGACAGGGAGGAAGAGTACGATGAGCAGTTCTTC. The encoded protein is CASSDREEEYDEQFF.

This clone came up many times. This CDR3 reads CASSLWTGYNEQFF. Here the CDR3 DNA reads TGTGCCAGCAGCTTATGGACCGGATACAATGAGCAGTTCTTC. This sequence joins TRBV5-8 and TRBJ2-1, with D hard to call. The CDR3 totals 14 residues. The germline V and J ends were trimmed by 2 bases and 4 bases, with 10 bases remaining between them. Germline CDR1 SGHTS, CDR2 YDEGEE. The variable domain in full, with the rest retrieved from reference TRBV5-8 and TRBJ2-1, is EAGVTQSPTHLIKTRGQQATLRCSPISGHTSVYWYQQALGLGLQFLLWYDEGEERNRGNFPPRFSGRQFPNYSSELNVNALELEDSALYLCASSLWTGYNEQFFGPGTRLTVL.

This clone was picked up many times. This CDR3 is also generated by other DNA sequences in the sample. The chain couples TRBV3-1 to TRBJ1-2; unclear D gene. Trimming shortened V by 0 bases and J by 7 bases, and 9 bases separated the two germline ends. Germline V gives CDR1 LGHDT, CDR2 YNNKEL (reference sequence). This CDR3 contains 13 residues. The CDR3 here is CASSQEGVGGYTF. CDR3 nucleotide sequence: TGTGCCAGCAGCCAAGAGGGAGTCGGTGGCTACACCTTC.

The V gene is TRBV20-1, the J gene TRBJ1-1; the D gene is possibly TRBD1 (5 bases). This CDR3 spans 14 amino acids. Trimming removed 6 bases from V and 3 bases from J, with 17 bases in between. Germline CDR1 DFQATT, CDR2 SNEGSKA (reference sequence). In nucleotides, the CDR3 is TGCAGTGCCCCGGGACGGAACGCGGACACTGAAGCTTTCTTT. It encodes CSAPGRNADTEAFF.

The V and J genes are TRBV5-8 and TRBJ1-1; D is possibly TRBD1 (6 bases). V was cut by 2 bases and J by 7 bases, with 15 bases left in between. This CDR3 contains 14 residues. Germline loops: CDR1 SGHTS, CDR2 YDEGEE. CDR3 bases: TGTGCCAGCAGCTTTTCGGGGGGCGCCGGTGAAGCTTTCTTT. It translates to CASSFSGGAGEAFF.

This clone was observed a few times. CDR3 protein: CASSYSIREGEQFF. CDR3 sequence (DNA): TGTGCCAGCAGTTACTCGATCCGGGAGGGTGAGCAGTTCTTC. The chain joins TRBV6-6 to TRBJ2-1; TRBD2 matches at 8 bases. V was clipped by 0 bases and J by 9 bases; unmatched bases: 4. Germline CDR1 is MNHNY and CDR2 is SVGAGI (reference sequence). CDR3 length equals 14 residues.

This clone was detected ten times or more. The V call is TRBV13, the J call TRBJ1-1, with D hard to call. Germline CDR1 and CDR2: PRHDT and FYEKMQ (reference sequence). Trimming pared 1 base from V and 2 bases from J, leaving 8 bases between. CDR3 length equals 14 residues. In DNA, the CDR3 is TGTGCCAGCAGCTTAGTTGGCGCTAACACTGAAGCTTTCTTT. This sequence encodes CASSLVGANTEAFF.

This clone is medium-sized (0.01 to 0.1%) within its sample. The DNA of the CDR3 is TGTGCCAGCAGTTTTAGCCAGGGGGTCTACGAGCAGTACTTC. As protein: CASSFSQGVYEQYF. V gene TRBV12-3 or TRBV12-4 combines with J gene TRBJ2-7; 7 positions match TRBD1. With V trimmed by 3 bases and J by 3 bases, 5 bases remained unmatched. The CDR3 is 14 amino acids.

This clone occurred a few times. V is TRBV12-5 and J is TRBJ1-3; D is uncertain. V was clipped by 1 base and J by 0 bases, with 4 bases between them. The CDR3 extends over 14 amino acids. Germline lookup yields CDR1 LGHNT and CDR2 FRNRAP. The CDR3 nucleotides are TGTGCTAGTGGTTTGGATTCCTCTGGAAACACCATATATTTT. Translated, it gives CASGLDSSGNTIYF.

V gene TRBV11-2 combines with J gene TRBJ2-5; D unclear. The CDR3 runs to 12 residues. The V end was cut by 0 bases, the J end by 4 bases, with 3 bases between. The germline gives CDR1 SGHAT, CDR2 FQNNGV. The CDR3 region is CASSLETETQYF. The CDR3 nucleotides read TGTGCCAGCAGCTTAGAGACAGAGACCCAGTACTTC.

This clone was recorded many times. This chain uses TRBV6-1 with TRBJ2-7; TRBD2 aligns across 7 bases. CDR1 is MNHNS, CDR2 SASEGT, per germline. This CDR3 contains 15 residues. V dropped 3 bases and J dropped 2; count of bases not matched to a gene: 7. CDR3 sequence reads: CASSEAAGAAYEQYF. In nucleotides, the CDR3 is TGTGCCAGCAGTGAGGCGGCGGGAGCGGCCTACGAGCAGTACTTC.

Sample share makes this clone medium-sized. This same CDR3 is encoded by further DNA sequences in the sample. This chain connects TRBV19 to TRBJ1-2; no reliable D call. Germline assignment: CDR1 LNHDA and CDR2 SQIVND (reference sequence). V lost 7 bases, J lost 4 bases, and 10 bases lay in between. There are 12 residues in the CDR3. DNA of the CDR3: TGTGCCAGTATAGGCCTCTTCTATGGCTACACCTTC. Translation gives CASIGLFYGYTF.

The CDR3 loop reads CASSLPDGGYTF. The CDR3 DNA follows: TGCGCCAGCAGCTTGCCGGACGGCGGCTACACCTTC. This chain connects TRBV5-1 to TRBJ1-2, with D unclear. Germline V gives CDR1 SGHRS, CDR2 YFSETQ. V was pared by 1 base and J by 8 bases, with 9 bases between. The CDR3 covers 12 residues.

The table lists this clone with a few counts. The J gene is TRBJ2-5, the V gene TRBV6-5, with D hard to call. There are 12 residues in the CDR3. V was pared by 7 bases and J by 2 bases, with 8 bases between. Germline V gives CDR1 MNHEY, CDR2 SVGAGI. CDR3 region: CASTLVQETQYF. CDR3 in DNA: TGTGCCAGCACTCTAGTTCAAGAGACCCAGTACTTC.

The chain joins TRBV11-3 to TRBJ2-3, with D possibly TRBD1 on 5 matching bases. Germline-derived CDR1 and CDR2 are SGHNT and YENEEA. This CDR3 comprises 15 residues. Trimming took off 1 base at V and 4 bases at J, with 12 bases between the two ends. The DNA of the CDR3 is TGTGCCAGCAGCTTAGTTAGGGGTTTCCCAGATACGCAGTATTTT. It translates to CASSLVRGFPDTQYF.

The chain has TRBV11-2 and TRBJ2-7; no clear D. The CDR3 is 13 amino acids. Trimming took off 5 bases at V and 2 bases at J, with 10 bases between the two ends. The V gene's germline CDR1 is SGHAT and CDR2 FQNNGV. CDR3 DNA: TGTGCCAGCAGCGAACGACGGACCTACGAGCAGTACTTC. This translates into CASSERRTYEQYF.

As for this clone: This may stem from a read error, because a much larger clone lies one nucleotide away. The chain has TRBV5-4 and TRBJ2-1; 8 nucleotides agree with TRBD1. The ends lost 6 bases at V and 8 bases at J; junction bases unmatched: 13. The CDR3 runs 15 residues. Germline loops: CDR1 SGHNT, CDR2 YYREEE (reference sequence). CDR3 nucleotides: TGTGCCAGCATCCTCGGACAGGGAGCGCCCCATGAGCAGTTCTTC. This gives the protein CASILGQGAPHEQFF.